This T cell receptor beta chain originates from a study of blood T cell repertoires in COVID-19. The CDR3 extends over 14 amino acids. Trimming at V came to 2 bases and at J to 7 bases, leaving 2 bases not matched to a gene. Looked up from germline, CDR1 is MDHEN and CDR2 is SYDVKM. Profiling relied on immunoSEQ multiplex PCR, and the TCRdb table lists in-frame clones only, not all of them. The sample consists of 200,000 to 250,000 clones, roughly 90% of them appearing once. This clone was counted once. The sequence derives from a man aged 55 to 69 with COVID-19, enrolled during active disease. The chain employs TRBV28 and TRBJ1-2; 12 bases fit TRBD1. Material: peripheral blood. CDR3: CASSLRGQGAGYTF. The CDR3 DNA is TGTGCCAGCAGTTTAAGGGGACAGGGGGCTGGCTACACCTTC.